This record covers a single TCR beta chain. These data belong to a study of blood T cell repertoires in COVID-19. Clones were sequenced by immunoSEQ multiplex PCR, and TCRdb holds only the in-frame ones, with some missing. In the table there are roughly 79,000 clones, less than 90% of which are singletons. From germline, CDR1 is ENHRY and CDR2 SYGVKD. Trimming removed 3 bases from V and 0 bases from J, with 9 bases in between. The CDR3 is 15 residues long. This clonotype was obtained from a man in his sixties with active or convalescent COVID-19. Source material: peripheral blood. The gene calls are TRBV10-3 and TRBJ2-1; the D gene is possibly TRBD1 (6 bases). As DNA, the CDR3 is TGTGCCATCAGTGAAAGGGGGAGCTCCTACAATGAGCAGTTCTTC. Amino acids: CAISERGSSYNEQFF.